This T cell receptor beta chain was captured in a study of blood T cell repertoires in COVID-19. In the study overall: PBMCs, B-cell-depleted T cells, or T cells provided the cDNA or gDNA that made up the material.

CDR1 and CDR2 (germline): SEHNR, FQNEAQ (reference sequence). This CDR3 contains 17 residues. V gave up 3 bases and J gave up 2 bases; unmatched junction bases: 7. Here immunoSEQ multiplex PCR was the method, and the copy in TCRdb shows in-frame clones only, minus some. This sample has over 250,000 clones, with roughly nine tenths found just once. This study enrolled people aged 18 to 89 from around 26 US geographic areas. Two negative PCRs, clearance, or symptom resolution characterized the recovered Cohort 3 donors. The clonotype was recovered from a woman aged 60-75 years who had recovered from COVID-19. The chain employs TRBV7-9 and TRBJ2-3, with 11 bases identical to TRBD2. Sequencing input: PBMCs or T cells enriched from blood (not recorded which). The CDR3 DNA reads as TGTGCCAGCAGCTTGTCTAGCGGGGGGACATTCACAGATACGCAGTATTTT. Amino acids: CASSLSSGGTFTDTQYF. Full variable domain (remainder filled in from reference TRBV7-9 and TRBJ2-3): DTGVSQNPRHKITKRGQNVTFRCDPISEHNRLYWYRQTLGQGPEFLTYFQNEAQLEKSRLLSDRFSAERPKGSFSTLEIQRTEQGDSAMYLCASSLSSGGTFTDTQYFGPGTRLTVL.